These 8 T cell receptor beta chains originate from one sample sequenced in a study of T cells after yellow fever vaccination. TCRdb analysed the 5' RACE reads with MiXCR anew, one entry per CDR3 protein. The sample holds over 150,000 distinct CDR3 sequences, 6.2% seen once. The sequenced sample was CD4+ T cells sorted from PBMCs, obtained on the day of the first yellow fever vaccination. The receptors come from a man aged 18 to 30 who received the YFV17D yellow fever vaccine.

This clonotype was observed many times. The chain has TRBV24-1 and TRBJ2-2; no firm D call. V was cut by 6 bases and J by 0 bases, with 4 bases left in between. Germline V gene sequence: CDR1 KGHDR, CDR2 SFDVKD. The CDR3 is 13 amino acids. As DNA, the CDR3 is TGTGCCACCAGTAATTCGAACACCGGGGAGCTGTTTTTT. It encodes CATSNSNTGELFF.

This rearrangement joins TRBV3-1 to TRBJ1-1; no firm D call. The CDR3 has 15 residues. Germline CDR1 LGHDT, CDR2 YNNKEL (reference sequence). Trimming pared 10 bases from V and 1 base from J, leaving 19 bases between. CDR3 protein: CATTQGVFGNTEAFF. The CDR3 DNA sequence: TGTGCCACCACCCAAGGAGTTTTCGGGAACACTGAAGCTTTCTTT.

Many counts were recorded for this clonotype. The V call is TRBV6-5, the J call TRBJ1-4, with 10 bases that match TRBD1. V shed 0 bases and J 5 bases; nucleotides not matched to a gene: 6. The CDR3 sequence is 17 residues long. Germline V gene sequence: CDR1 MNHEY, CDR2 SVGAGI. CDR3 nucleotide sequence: TGTGCCAGCAGTTACTCAGTGACAGGGGGCACAAATGAAAAACTGTTTTTT. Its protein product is CASSYSVTGGTNEKLFF.

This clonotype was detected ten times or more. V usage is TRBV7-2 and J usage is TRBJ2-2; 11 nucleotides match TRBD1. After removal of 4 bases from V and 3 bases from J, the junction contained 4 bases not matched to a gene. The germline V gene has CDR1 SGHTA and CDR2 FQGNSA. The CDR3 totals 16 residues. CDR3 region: CASSSRTGGDTGELFF. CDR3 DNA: TGTGCCAGCAGCTCACGGACAGGGGGCGACACCGGGGAGCTGTTTTTT. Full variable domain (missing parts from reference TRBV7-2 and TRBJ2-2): GAGVSQSPSNKVTEKGKDVELRCDPISGHTALYWYRQSLGQGLEFLIYFQGNSAPDKSGLPSDRFSAERTGGSVSTLTIQRTQQEDSAVYLCASSSRTGGDTGELFFGEGSRLTVL.

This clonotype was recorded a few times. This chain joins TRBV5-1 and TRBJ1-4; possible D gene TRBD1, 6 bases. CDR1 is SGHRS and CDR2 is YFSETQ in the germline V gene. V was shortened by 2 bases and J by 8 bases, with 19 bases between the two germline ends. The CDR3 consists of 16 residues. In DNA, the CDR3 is TGCGCCAGCAGCTTAACCTCCGGGGGGGCGAGGGAAAAACTGTTTTTT. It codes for CASSLTSGGAREKLFF.

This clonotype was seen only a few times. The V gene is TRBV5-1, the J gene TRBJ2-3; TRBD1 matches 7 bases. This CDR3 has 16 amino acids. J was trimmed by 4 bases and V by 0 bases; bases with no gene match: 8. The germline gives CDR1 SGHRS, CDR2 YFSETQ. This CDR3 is CASSLVAGTDPDTQYF. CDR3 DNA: TGCGCCAGCAGCTTGGTCGCCGGGACAGATCCAGATACGCAGTATTTT.

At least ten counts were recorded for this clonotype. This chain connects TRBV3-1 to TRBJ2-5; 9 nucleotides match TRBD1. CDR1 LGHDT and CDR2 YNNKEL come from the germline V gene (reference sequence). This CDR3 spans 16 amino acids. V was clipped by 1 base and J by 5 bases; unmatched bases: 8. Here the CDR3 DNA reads TGTGCCAGCAGCCAAGGCTATGGACAGGGGTGGGAGACCCAGTACTTC. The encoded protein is CASSQGYGQGWETQYF.

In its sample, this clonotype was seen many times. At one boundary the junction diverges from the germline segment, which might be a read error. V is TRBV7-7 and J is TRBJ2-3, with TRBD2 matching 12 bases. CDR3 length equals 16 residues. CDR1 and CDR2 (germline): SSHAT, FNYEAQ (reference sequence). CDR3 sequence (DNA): TGTGCTAGCAGCCTCCTAGCGGGGGGGCCCTCAGATACGCAGTATTTT. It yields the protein CASSLLAGGPSDTQYF.